This TCR beta chain stems from a study of radiotherapy plus CTLA-4 blockade in lung cancer. Sequencing was performed with immunoSEQ multiplex PCR; in TCRdb, only in-frame clones are kept and a portion is missing. The table has roughly 80,000 clones, about 78% seen once. Germline CDR1 is SGHRS and CDR2 is YFSETQ. The J segment lost 5 bases and the V segment lost 0 bases, leaving 7 bases of the junction unmatched. The length of the CDR3 is 16 residues. The sample in question was peripheral blood, obtained from a patient treated with radiotherapy plus ipilimumab. V gene TRBV5-1 combines with J gene TRBJ2-5; 10 bases map to TRBD2. This receptor was identified in a human donor with non-small cell lung cancer who had a partial response to radiotherapy plus ipilimumab. Some clones in this sample may be carry-over from other donors' samples. The CDR3 DNA reads as TGCGCCAGCAGCTTGGCCTCACTAGCGGGATCTGAGACCCAGTACTTC. Amino acid sequence: CASSLASLAGSETQYF.